This entry describes one TCR beta chain. The antigen it recognizes is unknown. No much larger clonotype is one base removed from it; base qualities were not supplied. This record belongs to a study of shared clonotypes between healthy human individuals (dated by TCRdb to about 2020). As for the study more broadly: The cohort comprised two women and a few men aged 18 to 49 years. Per donor, leukapheresis produced somewhere between about 0.9 and 9.5 billion PBMCs. Per donor, three plates each were used for CD4 naive and CD4 memory, two for CD8 naive, and one for CD8 memory. Blood TCR repertoires of about five healthy adults were deeply sequenced to estimate repertoire size and the extent of clonotype sharing between individuals. Different laboratories and diverse techniques were used to prepare libraries and sequence TCR repertoires, to increase sequencing depth and limit assay-specific biases.

CD8 naive samples were obtained by positive selection for CCR7 among CD45RO-negative cells, yielding a CD45RA+CCR7+ population from which TemRA cells were excluded. Healthy HIV-negative adults with no recently reported acute infections or vaccinations were included as donors. All donors were Caucasian adults living in Nashville, Tennessee, USA. Blood was collected by leukapheresis, and PBMCs were isolated by Ficoll-Histopaque density gradient centrifugation and then cryopreserved in liquid nitrogen vapor phase. Analytical flow cytometry was used to check the purity and quantity of each magnetically sorted T cell population. Genomic DNA was isolated from every sorted fraction and measured by UV absorbance on a Nanodrop 2000c. TCR CDR3 regions were amplified from genomic DNA by multiplex PCR using the deep immunoSEQ assay. Extracted genomic DNA from each cell subset was spread evenly across all wells of several immunoSEQ 96-well plates, with each plate serving as a replicate. For sorted subsets, around 200 ng genomic DNA, equal to about 30,000 T cell genomes, was loaded into each replicate PCR. Purified libraries were measured with a Qubit 3.0 fluorometer, size-checked on a Bioanalyzer 2100, and measured again with the KAPA Library Quantification kit. Every immunoSEQ 96-well plate was sequenced on a separate single-read 150-cycle Illumina NextSeq 550 flow cell. Per the authors' processing: Because the immunoSEQ output held only junctional sequences and lacked quality scores, the filtering could not match the filtering applied to full-length reads. Sequences were annotated with PyIR, a Python wrapper for IgBLAST v1.9, and V/J genes and CDR3 were assigned using IMGT germline references. Reads were filtered out if the reads had weak V/J assignments (E-value above 1e-6), no CDR3, stop codons, out-of-frame junctions, or ambiguous translated residues. A V3J clonotype was defined by an identical inferred V gene, J gene, and CDR3 amino acid sequence. Percentage overlap between repertoires was calculated by dividing the number of shared unique clonotypes by the size of the smaller repertoire. Richness of each repertoire was evaluated using RTK rarefaction, the Chao1 estimator, and Recon v2.1 estimates of unobserved clonotypes. Generation probabilities were computed with OLGA for all TCRbeta clonotypes obtained by the gDNA method from several donors. Sourced from immuneACCESS, this table was stored by TCRdb with only in-frame sequences that have V and J called. A share of the clones is absent; for the studies checked, an unresolved V gene accounts for under half, and the remainder has no known explanation. The DNA was the basis for D and trimming; V, J and clone size are from that table. Recorded for this sample are about 1,900,000 clones; roughly 95% of them occurred a single time. The top ten clonotypes cover around 1.2% of the sample.

Paper-wide results and their limitations: Across a handful of donors, about 4.5% of naive CD4, around 3.5% of naive CD8, approximately 2.5% of memory CD4, and 0.4% of memory CD8 clonotypes were shared. Larger estimated clonotype richness was generally found for naive subsets than for memory subsets. Higher generation probabilities were observed for clonotypes shared by all four sorted-subset donors than for non-shared clonotypes. The small number of donors limited the genetic and exposure-history diversity represented. Pairwise subsampling indicated that sequencing depth was expected to affect the degree of clonotype sharing among donors. Sampling was limited to blood, and TCR repertoires in tissue likely differ from TCR repertoires in blood. Even with the large sequencing depth, rarefaction of the sorted-subset datasets indicated that sequencing was incomplete.

Sequences were obtained from naive CD8+ T cells sorted from blood. In light of the paper, this sample's cell subset or site label describes: CD45RA+CCR7+. This TCR was sampled from a man in his late teens or twenties in good health.

The CDR3 reads CAISSTSGGYEQYF. The nucleotides read TGTGCCATCAGTTCAACTAGCGGGGGGTACGAGCAGTACTTC. The chain employs TRBV10-3 and TRBJ2-7; 12 junctional bases match TRBD2. Germline trimming: 5 bases from V, 4 bases from J; junction bases outside gene matches: 3. The CDR3 measures 14 amino acids from cysteine to phenylalanine. CDR3 DNA is the only sequence kept; it has 42 bases, read in frame from the first base. Taken from the germline V gene, the CDR1 and CDR2 loops are ENHRY and SYGVKD.